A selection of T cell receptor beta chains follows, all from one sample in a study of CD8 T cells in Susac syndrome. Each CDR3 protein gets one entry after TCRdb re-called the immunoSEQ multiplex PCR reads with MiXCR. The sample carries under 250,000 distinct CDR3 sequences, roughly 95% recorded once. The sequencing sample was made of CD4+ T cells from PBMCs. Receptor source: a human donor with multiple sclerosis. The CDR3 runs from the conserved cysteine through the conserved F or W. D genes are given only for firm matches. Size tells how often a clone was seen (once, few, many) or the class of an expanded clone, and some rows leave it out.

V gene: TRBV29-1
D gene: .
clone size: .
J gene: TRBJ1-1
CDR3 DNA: TGCAGCGCCCCCGATCCGGTTGTAGCTTTCTTT
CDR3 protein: CSAPDPVVAFF

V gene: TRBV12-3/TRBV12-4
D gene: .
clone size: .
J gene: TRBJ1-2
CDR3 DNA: TGTGCCAGCACCAAGGGACGGCTGGTATATGGCTACACCTTC
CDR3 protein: CASTKGRLVYGYTF

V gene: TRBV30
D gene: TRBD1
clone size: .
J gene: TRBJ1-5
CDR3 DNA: TGTGCCTGGAGAGGGACAGGGATGAATCAGCCCCAGCATTTT
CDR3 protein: CAWRGTGMNQPQHF

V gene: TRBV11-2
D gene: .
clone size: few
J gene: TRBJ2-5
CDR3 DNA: TGTGCCAGCAGCCCCTCCCAAGAGACCCAGTACTTC
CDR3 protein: CASSPSQETQYF

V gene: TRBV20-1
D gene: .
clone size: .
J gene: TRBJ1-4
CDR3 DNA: TGCAGTGCTCGCCAACCCGGGGGCGGCGAAAAACTGTTTTTT
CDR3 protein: CSARQPGGGEKLFF

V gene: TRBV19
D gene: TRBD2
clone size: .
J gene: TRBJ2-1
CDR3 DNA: TGTGCCAGTAGCAGCCTAACTAGCGGGAGAGGGTATGAGCAGTTCTTC
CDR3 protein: CASSSLTSGRGYEQFF

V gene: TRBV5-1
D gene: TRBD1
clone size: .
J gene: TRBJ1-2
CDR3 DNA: TGCGCCAGCAGCAACGGGACAGGACCAAACTATGGCTACACCTTC
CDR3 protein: CASSNGTGPNYGYTF

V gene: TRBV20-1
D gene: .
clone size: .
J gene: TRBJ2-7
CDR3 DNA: TGCAGTGCTAGTGCTAGATCCTCCTACGAGCAGTACTTC
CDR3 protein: CSASARSSYEQYF

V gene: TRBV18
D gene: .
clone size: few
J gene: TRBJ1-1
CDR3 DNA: TGTGCCAGCTCCGGGACGGCGAACACTGAAGCTTTCTTT
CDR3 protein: CASSGTANTEAFF

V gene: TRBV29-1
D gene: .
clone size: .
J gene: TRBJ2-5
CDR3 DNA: TGCAGCGCGATGGGGGCGGTGGGAGAGACCCAGTACTTC
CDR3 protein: CSAMGAVGETQYF

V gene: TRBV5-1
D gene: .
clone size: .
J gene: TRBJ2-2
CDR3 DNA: TGCGCCAGCAGCTTGGCCAAGGCCCCCGGGGAGCTGTTTTTT
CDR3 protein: CASSLAKAPGELFF

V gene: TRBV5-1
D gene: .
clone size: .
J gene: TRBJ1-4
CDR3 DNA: TGCGCCAGCAGCCCGGGACACCTTGCAACTAATGAAAAACTGTTTTTT
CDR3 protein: CASSPGHLATNEKLFF

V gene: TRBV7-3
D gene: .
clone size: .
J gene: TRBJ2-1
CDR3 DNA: TGTGCCAGCAGCTTAGATCGGGGGACCGTGAATGAGCAGTTCTTC
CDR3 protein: CASSLDRGTVNEQFF

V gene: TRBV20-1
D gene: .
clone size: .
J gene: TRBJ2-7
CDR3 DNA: TGCAGTGCTAGCAGCAGAACCGTCCCCTACGAGCAGTACTTC
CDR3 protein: CSASSRTVPYEQYF

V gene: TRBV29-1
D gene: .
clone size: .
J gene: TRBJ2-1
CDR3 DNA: TGCAGCGTTGAGCATGAGCAGTTCTTC
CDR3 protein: CSVEHEQFF

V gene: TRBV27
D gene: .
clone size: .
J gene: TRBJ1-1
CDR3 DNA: TGTGCCAGCAGTTTTCGGGGAAATGTTGAAGCTTTCTTT
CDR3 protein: CASSFRGNVEAFF

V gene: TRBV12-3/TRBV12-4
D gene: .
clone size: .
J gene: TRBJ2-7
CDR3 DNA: TGTGCCAGCAGTCATGATCCGGCCATCTACGAGCAGTACTTC
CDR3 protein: CASSHDPAIYEQYF

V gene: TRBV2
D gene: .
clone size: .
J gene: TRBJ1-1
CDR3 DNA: TGTGCCAGCAGTGATTCGACAGCCTCGAACACTGAAGCTTTCTTT
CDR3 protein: CASSDSTASNTEAFF

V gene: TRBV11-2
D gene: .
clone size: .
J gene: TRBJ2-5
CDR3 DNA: TGTGCCAGCAGCCGGAGCACTGGGGCCGAAGAGACCCAGTACTTC
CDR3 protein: CASSRSTGAEETQYF